The T cell receptor beta chain described here comes from a study of cytomegalovirus exposure and HLA in healthy donors. These donors, healthy bone marrow donors, were studied. The primer mix had 60 Vbeta and 13 Jbeta primers. Method: immunoSEQ multiplex PCR; TCRdb's copy keeps in-frame clones and lacks some. Of more than 95,000 clones in the sample, 78% were seen once. The CDR3 is 16 amino acids. J gave up 1 base and V 5 bases, and 7 bases lay outside the gene matches. Germline CDR1 reads PRHDT; CDR2 reads FYEKMQ (reference sequence). The sequenced sample consisted of PBMCs. The sequence came from a man between 25 and 39 years old in good health and CMV-seronegative. The chain carries TRBV13 and TRBJ2-7; 11 positions match TRBD2. The CDR3 DNA sequence: TGTGCCAGCAGCAAAGAAGGACTAGCGGGTTCCTACGAGCAGTACTTC. Residues: CASSKEGLAGSYEQYF.